These 20 T cell receptor beta chains were all obtained from the same sample, sequenced in a study of blood T cell repertoires in COVID-19. Only in-frame clones appear in the TCRdb table, and some are missing; sequencing was by immunoSEQ multiplex PCR. Here the sample spans 84,000 or so clones, around 82% being singletons. Sequenced: peripheral blood. Receptor source: a man aged 55 to 70 with COVID-19, enrolled during active disease.

The chain joins TRBV13 to TRBJ1-6; TRBD1 matches 7 bases. Germline CDR1 is PRHDT and CDR2 is FYEKMQ (reference sequence). Trimming took 5 bases from V and 7 from J; bases not matched to a gene: 8. The length of the CDR3 is 15 residues. CDR3 region: CASSQTTGVNSPLHF. The CDR3 coding sequence is TGTGCCAGCAGCCAAACAACAGGGGTCAATTCACCCCTCCACTTT.

The chain's CDR3 is CASSYRGLIRGYTF. The DNA of the CDR3 is TGTGCCAGCAGTTACAGGGGGCTAATACGTGGCTACACCTTC. The V and J genes are TRBV6-5 and TRBJ1-2; TRBD1 aligns across 7 bases. CDR1 and CDR2 from the germline V gene are MNHEY and SVGAGI. The CDR3 runs to 14 residues. The trim removed 2 bases at V and 7 bases at J, leaving 7 bases unmatched.

This clone was seen once. This rearrangement joins TRBV2 to TRBJ1-4; tentatively, D is TRBD1 (5 bases). CDR3 size: 12 residues. In germline, CDR1 is SNHLY, CDR2 FYNNEI. Trimming left V 6 bases short and J 6 bases short, with 8 bases between. CDR3: CASRKGYEKLFF. The CDR3 bases are TGTGCCAGCAGGAAGGGGTATGAAAAACTGTTTTTT.

This chain uses TRBV9 with TRBJ1-1, with a tentative D call TRBD1 (5 bases). The length of the CDR3 is 16 residues. The V end lost 0 bases, the J end lost 0 bases, and 12 bases lay between the germline ends. Germline V gene data show CDR1 as SGDLS and CDR2 as YYNGEE. CDR3: CASSVGGGVVNTEAFF. Written as DNA, the CDR3 is TGTGCCAGCAGCGTAGGGGGCGGGGTGGTGAACACTGAAGCTTTCTTT.

The V and J genes are TRBV18 and TRBJ1-2, with unresolved D. Trimming stripped 7 bases from V and 0 bases from J, with 15 bases between. The CDR3 has 15 residues. CDR1 and CDR2 from the germline V gene are KGHSH and LQKENI. CDR3 protein: CASLGNVGANYGYTF. DNA for the CDR3: TGTGCCAGCTTAGGGAATGTCGGGGCTAACTATGGCTACACCTTC.

The rearrangement uses TRBV2 and TRBJ1-1, with D hard to call. From germline, CDR1 is SNHLY and CDR2 FYNNEI. V gave up 8 bases and J gave up 3 bases, with 13 bases separating them. This CDR3 has 13 amino acids. CDR3 residues: CASGRERDTEAFF. CDR3 bases: TGTGCCAGCGGGAGGGAACGGGACACTGAAGCTTTCTTT.

This chain links TRBV25-1 with TRBJ1-2; D remains unclear. The CDR3 totals 15 residues. V lost 2 bases, J lost 8 bases, and 18 bases lay in between. Germline loops: CDR1 MGHDK, CDR2 SYGVNS. The CDR3 sequence: CASSEDPPYRSGYTF. In nucleotides, the CDR3 is TGTGCCAGCAGTGAAGATCCCCCCTACAGATCCGGCTACACCTTC.

The DNA for the CDR3 is TGTGCCAGCAGCCTGGGGACAGATAGCACAGATACGCAGTATTTT. It specifies CASSLGTDSTDTQYF. The V call is TRBV7-9, the J call TRBJ2-3; 7 nucleotides align to TRBD1. CDR3 size: 15 residues. The V gene's germline CDR1 is SEHNR and CDR2 FQNEAQ (reference sequence). The ends lost 5 bases at V and 0 bases at J; junction bases unmatched: 5.

The chain is built from TRBV7-3 and TRBJ2-1, with TRBD1 matching 12 bases. Germline loops: CDR1 SGHTA, CDR2 FQGTGA. The CDR3 loop spans 16 amino acids. The junction had 10 bases not matched to a gene; V was cut back by 5 bases and J by 8 bases. The CDR3, as DNA: TGTGCCAGCAGCCACTTGGGGACAGGGGGCTTCGATGAGCAGTTCTTC. Amino acid sequence: CASSHLGTGGFDEQFF. Variable domain in full (rest from reference TRBV7-3 and TRBJ2-1): GAGVSQTPSNKVTEKGKYVELRCDPISGHTALYWYRQSLGQGPEFLIYFQGTGAADDSGLPNDRFFAVRPEGSVSTLKIQRTERGDSAVYLCASSHLGTGGFDEQFFGPGTRLTVL.

CDR3 DNA: TGTGCCAGCTCACCCCGGGGGTTGGATGGCACTGAAGCTTTCTTT. This encodes CASSPRGLDGTEAFF. The chain employs TRBV18 and TRBJ1-1; a weak D match, TRBD1 (5 bases). Germline CDR1 KGHSH, CDR2 LQKENI. This CDR3 spans 15 amino acids. The V end lost 3 bases, the J end lost 4 bases, and 15 bases lay between the germline ends. Looking up the rest from reference TRBV18 and TRBJ1-1 gives the full variable domain: NAGVMQNPRHLVRRRGQEARLRCSPMKGHSHVYWYRQLPEEGLKFMVYLQKENIIDESGMPKERFSAEFPKEGPSILRIQQVVRGDSAAYFCASSPRGLDGTEAFFGQGTRLTVV.

This chain links TRBV21-1 with TRBJ1-5. TRBV21-1 is tagged as a pseudogene. This CDR3 has 16 residues. CDR3 amino acids: CASSRTGITTNQPQHF. The DNA for the CDR3 is TGTGCCAGCAGCCGAACGGGAATAACCACCAATCAGCCCCAGCATTTT.

The genes are TRBV7-2 and TRBJ2-5, with 11 bases matching TRBD2. The junction had 4 bases not matched to a gene; V was cut back by 5 bases and J by 5 bases. Germline V gene lookup returns CDR1 SGHTA and CDR2 FQGNSA. The CDR3 totals 14 residues. CDR3 loop: CASSASGRWETQYF. The CDR3 DNA reads as TGTGCCAGCAGCGCTAGCGGGAGGTGGGAGACCCAGTACTTC.

The chain carries TRBV5-6 and TRBJ1-1; TRBD1 might be the D (6 bases). Germline V gene lookup returns CDR1 SGHDT and CDR2 YYEEEE. Trimming pared 5 bases from V and 0 bases from J, leaving 14 bases between. This CDR3 is 15 amino acids long. The CDR3 protein is CASRFRGNMNTEAFF. In DNA, the CDR3 is TGTGCCAGCAGGTTTAGGGGGAACATGAACACTGAAGCTTTCTTT.

The V and J genes are TRBV19 and TRBJ2-6, with no clear D. This CDR3 is 15 amino acids long. Deletions cut 1 base from V and 0 bases from J, with 4 bases between. In germline, CDR1 is LNHDA, CDR2 SQIVND (reference sequence). The CDR3 sequence is CASSIGGSGANVLTF. CDR3 sequence (DNA): TGTGCCAGTAGTATAGGCGGCTCTGGGGCCAACGTCCTGACTTTC.

J is TRBJ1-4 and V is TRBV6-6; 7 bases line up with TRBD1. Germline V CDR1 and CDR2: MNHNY, SVGAGI (reference sequence). Germline trimming cut 7 bases from V and 2 bases from J; bases unmatched to any gene: 4. This CDR3 is 14 amino acids long. The CDR3 nucleotides are TGTGCCAGCATCAGGGGGTCCACTAATGAAAAACTGTTTTTT. Amino acid sequence: CASIRGSTNEKLFF.

The rearrangement uses TRBV6-5 and TRBJ2-5, with 12 bases fitting TRBD2. J gave up 5 bases and V 4 bases, and 5 bases lay outside the gene matches. Germline CDR1 is MNHEY and CDR2 is SVGAGI. The CDR3 length is 15 residues. In DNA, the CDR3 is TGTGCCAGCAGTTCCCTAGCGGGGGGGCAGGAGACCCAGTACTTC. This translates into CASSSLAGGQETQYF.

CDR3 sequence reads: CASSSQGQINTGELFF. CDR3 in DNA: TGTGCCAGCAGCTCACAAGGACAGATAAACACCGGGGAGCTGTTTTTT. This chain joins TRBV7-3 and TRBJ2-2; possible D gene TRBD1, 6 bases. This CDR3 is built from 16 residues. The V gene's germline CDR1 is SGHTA and CDR2 FQGTGA. V shed 4 bases and J shed 2 bases, with 14 bases lying between them. Full variable domain (remainder filled in from reference TRBV7-3 and TRBJ2-2): GAGVSQTPSNKVTEKGKYVELRCDPISGHTALYWYRQSLGQGPEFLIYFQGTGAADDSGLPNDRFFAVRPEGSVSTLKIQRTERGDSAVYLCASSSQGQINTGELFFGEGSRLTVL.

This chain joins TRBV6-5 and TRBJ2-2, with a weak D call TRBD1 (6 bases). The ends were cut back, 6 bases at V and 4 bases at J, with 6 bases in the middle. Germline V gene data show CDR1 as MNHEY and CDR2 as SVGAGI. The CDR3 is 12 residues long. The CDR3 spells CASRTGTGELFF. Here the CDR3 DNA reads TGTGCCAGCAGGACAGGCACCGGGGAGCTGTTTTTT.

This clone showed up just a few times. This sequence joins TRBV7-9 and TRBJ2-6; TRBD1 matches at 7 bases. This CDR3 has 18 amino acids. CDR1 and CDR2 (germline): SEHNR, FQNEAQ (reference sequence). Trimming cost V 5 bases and J 0 bases; bases outside gene matches: 10. In DNA form, the CDR3 reads TGTGCCAGCAGCCTCAGGACAGGATTAAGCTCTGGGGCCAACGTCCTGACTTTC. This translates into CASSLRTGLSSGANVLTF.

This clone was observed a handful of times. The chain carries TRBV4-3 and TRBJ1-5; possible D gene TRBD1, 5 bases. CDR3 size: 14 residues. Germline CDR1 LGHNA, CDR2 YSLEER. V lost 0 bases and J lost 2, with 5 bases in between. The CDR3 DNA reads TGCGCCAGCAGCCAAGACAGGGGCAATCAGCCCCAGCATTTT. Its protein product is CASSQDRGNQPQHF.